This T cell receptor beta chain was obtained from a study of identifying expanded T cells in peripheral blood. Using immunoSEQ multiplex PCR, the repertoire was profiled, and TCRdb retains in-frame clones only, with some absent. The repertoire holds 45,000 to 60,000 clones, with over 75% as singletons. CDR3 length equals 8 residues. Input material: blood. The receptor comes from a person aged 18-70 years in good health. The V gene is TRBV21-1, the J gene TRBJ2-5; the D call in the table, TRBD2, was not verified against the DNA. TRBV21-1 constitutes a pseudogene. The CDR3 DNA follows: TGTGCCAGTAATATCCAGTACTTC. It codes for CASNIQYF.